The 18 T cell receptor beta chains reported below all come from one sample, sequenced in a study of post-analysis software for immune sequencing data. Study results and limitations: TRBV segments more frequent in patients than in controls numbered several and included TRBV5-6, TRBV5-1 and TRBV20-1.

Unique molecular identifiers were present in the TCR beta cDNA libraries. TCRdb reanalysed the PCR reads using MiXCR and keeps one entry per CDR3 protein. The sample shows about 770,000 distinct CDR3 sequences, around 46% of them seen only once. Antigens of these TCRs are unknown. Material for sequencing was blood. These receptors were obtained from a girl aged 10-17 years with multiple sclerosis.

This clonotype was found a few times. The rearrangement links TRBV6-5 to TRBJ2-7; 8 bases agree with TRBD2. V was clipped by 0 bases and J by 0 bases; unmatched bases: 4. The CDR3 covers 16 residues. From germline, CDR1 is MNHEY and CDR2 SVGAGI. The CDR3 DNA follows: TGTGCCAGCAGTTACTCGGCTAGCGGGTCCTCCTACGAGCAGTACTTC. Residues: CASSYSASGSSYEQYF.

The rearrangement uses TRBV7-6 and TRBJ2-7; TRBD2 agrees at 11 bases. Germline V gene sequence: CDR1 SGHVS, CDR2 FNYEAQ. The CDR3 extends over 16 amino acids. V shed 2 bases, J shed 0 bases, and the junction held 3 bases outside the gene matches. CDR3 sequence (DNA): TGTGCCAGCAGCTTACTAGCGGGAGGTAGCTCCTACGAGCAGTACTTC. Protein: CASSLLAGGSSYEQYF.

The chain employs TRBV24-1 and TRBJ2-3; D is possibly TRBD1 or TRBD2 (5 bases each). Germline assignment: CDR1 KGHDR and CDR2 SFDVKD. Trimming removed 3 bases at V and 1 base at J, with 19 bases between. The CDR3 covers 18 residues. This CDR3 reads CATSDQKPGTAGTDTQYF. In DNA, the CDR3 is TGTGCCACCAGTGATCAAAAACCAGGGACCGCGGGCACAGATACGCAGTATTTT.

This clonotype showed up just a few times. The chain uses TRBV20-1 and TRBJ2-1; TRBD2 agrees at 10 bases. The CDR3 length is 19 residues. Germline CDR1 and CDR2: DFQATT and SNEGSKA (reference sequence). V shed 0 bases and J 4 bases; nucleotides not matched to a gene: 15. The CDR3 coding sequence is TGCAGTGCTAGAGATACGGAGCGGGAGGGCCACCCCTTTTACAATGAGCAGTTCTTC. As protein: CSARDTEREGHPFYNEQFF.

Here the CDR3 DNA reads TGTGCCAGCAGCAGACTAGCGGGAGGGGCCTACAATGAGCAGTTCTTC. Encoded protein: CASSRLAGGAYNEQFF. This chain joins TRBV7-2 and TRBJ2-1; 14 nucleotides match TRBD2. Per the germline V gene, CDR1 is SGHTA and CDR2 is FQGNSA. The CDR3 is 16 amino acids. V shed 5 bases and J 2 bases; nucleotides not matched to a gene: 2. The full variable domain, in which reference TRBV7-2 and TRBJ2-1 provide the parts outside the CDR3, is GAGVSQSPSNKVTEKGKDVELRCDPISGHTALYWYRQSLGQGLEFLIYFQGNSAPDKSGLPSDRFSAERTGGSVSTLTIQRTQQEDSAVYLCASSRLAGGAYNEQFFGPGTRLTVL.

The CDR3 DNA is TGTGCCAGCAGCTTAAAGACCGAGACGGGCTACGATCAGTACTTC. This sequence encodes CASSLKTETGYDQYF. The chain has TRBV7-9 and TRBJ2-5; no reliable D call. The CDR3 length is 15 residues. CDR1 SEHNR and CDR2 FQNEAQ come from the germline V gene (reference sequence). The V gene lost 2 bases and the J gene lost 11 bases, with 21 bases spanning the gap.

V usage is TRBV10-3 and J usage is TRBJ2-1; 7 bases fit TRBD1. J gave up 3 bases and V 5 bases, and 7 bases lay outside the gene matches. CDR3 length equals 15 residues. The V gene's germline CDR1 is ENHRY and CDR2 SYGVKD. The CDR3 coding sequence is TGTGCCATCAGTCACCGGGACAGTGGCTACAATGAGCAGTTCTTC. This encodes CAISHRDSGYNEQFF.

The chain carries TRBV20-1 and TRBJ2-1; 7 bases fit TRBD1. The J call is uncertain, as TRBJ2-7 better fits the DNA end. The CDR3 is made up of 14 amino acids. Germline V gene data show CDR1 as DFQATT and CDR2 as SNEGSKA (reference sequence). CDR3 loop: CSANRGSSYNEQYF. As DNA, the CDR3 is TGCAGTGCCAACAGGGGTAGCTCCTACAATGAGCAGTACTTC.

This clonotype was observed once. The rearrangement joins TRBV25-1 to TRBJ1-4; tentatively, D is TRBD1 (6 bases). Germline-derived CDR1 and CDR2 are MGHDK and SYGVNS. The V end was cut by 5 bases, the J end by 6 bases, with 10 bases between. This CDR3 is 13 amino acids long. CDR3 nucleotide sequence: TGTGCCAGCAGTAGGAGACAGGATGAAAAACTGTTTTTT. Its translation is CASSRRQDEKLFF. Based on the CDR3 plus reference TRBV25-1 and TRBJ1-4, the full variable domain is EADIYQTPRYLVIGTGKKITLECSQTMGHDKMYWYQQDPGMELHLIHYSYGVNSTEKGDLSSESTVSRIRTEHFPLTLESARPSHTSQYLCASSRRQDEKLFFGSGTQLSVL.

The count of this clonotype is one. The chain has TRBV12-5 and TRBJ2-1, with 7 nucleotides matching TRBD1. CDR1 and CDR2 from the germline V gene are LGHNT and FRNRAP. The CDR3 loop spans 16 amino acids. Trimming removed 2 bases from V and 5 bases from J; junction bases left unmatched: 9. The CDR3 loop reads CASGLPQSTGNNEQFF. DNA of the CDR3: TGTGCTAGTGGTTTGCCCCAATCGACAGGGAACAATGAGCAGTTCTTC.

The chain joins TRBV20-1 to TRBJ1-2; D uncertain. V was pared by 2 bases and J by 4 bases, with 8 bases between. Germline loops: CDR1 DFQATT, CDR2 SNEGSKA (reference sequence). This CDR3 has 12 amino acids. The CDR3 protein is CSARNGPYGYTF. In DNA, the CDR3 is TGCAGTGCTAGAAACGGACCCTATGGCTACACCTTC.

This clonotype has just a few counts. The chain is built from TRBV29-1 and TRBJ1-1; D is possibly TRBD1 (5 bases). Trimming pared 4 bases from V and 1 base from J, leaving 13 bases between. This CDR3 region has 14 residues. Germline loops: CDR1 SQVTM, CDR2 ANQGSEA. This CDR3 reads CSVVVWGKNTEAFF. The DNA of the CDR3 is TGCAGCGTTGTCGTTTGGGGGAAGAACACTGAAGCTTTCTTT.

The chain uses TRBV9 and TRBJ1-2, with D possibly matching TRBD1 (5 bases). V lost 0 bases and J lost 3, with 9 bases in between. The CDR3 sequence is 14 residues long. Per germline, CDR1 SGDLS and CDR2 YYNGEE. In nucleotides, the CDR3 is TGTGCCAGCAGCGTAGGGGACCTCGACTATGGCTACACCTTC. Translated, it gives CASSVGDLDYGYTF.

In this sample, this clonotype turned up a few times. This rearrangement joins TRBV7-9 to TRBJ2-1; 11 bases line up with TRBD2. J lost 6 bases, V lost 5 bases, and 9 bases had no gene match. Germline CDR1 is SEHNR and CDR2 is FQNEAQ (reference sequence). CDR3 size: 16 residues. The CDR3 spells CASSPLAGGAGNEQFF. CDR3 nucleotides: TGTGCCAGCAGCCCGTTAGCGGGAGGGGCCGGCAATGAGCAGTTCTTC. Full variable domain (outside the CDR3, taken from reference TRBV7-9 and TRBJ2-1): DTGVSQNPRHKITKRGQNVTFRCDPISEHNRLYWYRQTLGQGPEFLTYFQNEAQLEKSRLLSDRFSAERPKGSFSTLEIQRTEQGDSAMYLCASSPLAGGAGNEQFFGPGTRLTVL.

This clonotype was picked up one time. The chain couples TRBV20-1 to TRBJ1-5; 10 nucleotides line up with TRBD1. Germline V CDR1 and CDR2: DFQATT, SNEGSKA (reference sequence). The CDR3 has 18 residues. V shed 0 bases and J 6 bases; nucleotides not matched to a gene: 14. The CDR3 spells CSARDLEGDRGRRQPQHF. CDR3 nucleotides: TGCAGTGCTAGAGATCTCGAGGGGGACAGGGGTAGGCGTCAGCCCCAGCATTTT.

This chain joins TRBV20-1 and TRBJ2-7; 9 bases line up with TRBD2. The J segment lost 4 bases and the V segment lost 3 bases, leaving 1 base of the junction unmatched. CDR1 is DFQATT, CDR2 SNEGSKA, per germline (reference sequence). The CDR3 loop spans 12 amino acids. DNA for the CDR3: TGCAGTGCTAGTAGCGGGAGTTACGAGCAGTACTTC. Its translation: CSASSGSYEQYF.

This clonotype was counted at least ten times. This chain links TRBV24-1 with TRBJ2-7; D might be TRBD1 (5 bases). Trimming shortened V by 9 bases and J by 0 bases, and 11 bases separated the two germline ends. The CDR3 covers 13 residues. CDR1 is KGHDR and CDR2 is SFDVKD in the germline V gene. Written as DNA, the CDR3 is TGTGCCACCGCAGGGTTTGACTCCTACGAGCAGTACTTC. It specifies CATAGFDSYEQYF.

This chain uses TRBV6-5 with TRBJ1-5; TRBD1 matches at 7 bases. Germline trimming cut 6 bases from V and 7 bases from J; bases unmatched to any gene: 15. CDR3 length equals 16 residues. Per the germline V gene, CDR1 is MNHEY and CDR2 is SVGAGI. The CDR3 protein is CASSRTGADLGQPQHF. In nucleotides, the CDR3 is TGTGCCAGCAGCCGCACAGGGGCCGACCTAGGCCAGCCCCAGCATTTT.